The present T cell receptor (beta chain) was sequenced within a study of Graves' ophthalmopathy and Graves' hyperthyroidism (dated by TCRdb to 2016 to 2019). About the full investigation: Peripheral blood samples were taken at the time of initial diagnosis, before any treatment was given. The study used signatures of the TCR beta repertoire to tell Graves' ophthalmopathy apart from Graves' hyperthyroidism and to predict which patients would progress to ophthalmopathy. In total, 135 blood samples were TCR-sequenced: some 40 ophthalmopathy, approximately 80 hyperthyroidism and around 17 hyperthyroidism-to-ophthalmopathy patients. To explore V-J signatures that distinguish ophthalmopathy from hyperthyroidism, a discovery set of about 99 patients was enrolled, made up of around 40 with ophthalmopathy and roughly 57 with stable hyperthyroidism. An independent validation cohort was composed of some 19 hyperthyroidism patients and 17 patients who later progressed from hyperthyroidism to ophthalmopathy. In about six hyperthyroidism patients, the T-cell repertoires found in thyroid tissue were compared with those found in blood. Following sample collection, hyperthyroidism patients were given methimazole at a starting dose of 30 mg daily, and ophthalmopathy patients were given high-dose intravenous methylprednisolone. What the work shows at the level of the full study, not this receptor alone: No statistical method was used to set the sample size in advance, and the investigators knew which group each participant was assigned to. In validation, the model predicted ophthalmopathy progression with roughly 68% sensitivity and 72.22% specificity; 12 predicted patients were CT-confirmed with GO in a median of around 6 months. In cross-validation, the 13-signature model distinguished ophthalmopathy from stable hyperthyroidism with almost 90% sensitivity and around 81% specificity, and in the test set the corresponding values were about 80% and 75%. Most expanded thyroid clonotypes with a frequency above 0.001 also appeared in blood, which suggests that blood repertoires may reflect the immune response in the thyroid.

V is reduced by 1 base and J by 3 bases, leaving a spacing of 10 bases between them. The CDR3 starts with the cysteine, ends with the phenylalanine, and has 14 residues. Only the CDR3 DNA is retained, 42 bases long and in frame from the first base. The germline V gene (reference sequence) supplies CDR1 SGHKS and CDR2 YYEKEE. Patients with ophthalmopathy had moderately to severely active disease, with a Clinical Activity Score of 3 or more, a NOSPECS grade of 4 or more, and a disease duration of less than 3 months. Patients with other autoimmune diseases, uncontrolled infections, pregnancy or lactation were excluded. Clinical symptoms, serum thyroxine, TRAb, thyroid ultrasound and orbital computed tomography were used for diagnosis. PBMCs were isolated from approximately 10 ml of fresh peripheral blood by Ficoll-Paque density gradient centrifugation. Total RNA was extracted with Trizol reagent and quality-checked on an Agilent 2100 Bioanalyzer.

For repertoire sequencing, the TCR beta CDR3 regions were amplified from RNA transcripts. The first round was an RT-PCR using HTBI primers with the Qiagen OneStep RT-PCR kit, and this first round was followed by a second-round multiplex PCR, then size selection and purification. Libraries were sequenced on an Illumina HiSeq2000 using paired-end 100 bp reads. On the authors' methods: SOAPnuke was used for read processing, and reads with adapters, uncalled bases, a mean Phred below 15, or no exact constant-primer or identifier match were discarded. High-quality paired reads were merged with COPE v1.2.5. Each unique nucleotide sequence was treated as a clonotype, and MiTCR v1.1 was used to align the clonotypes to the IMGT TRB V, D and J references. The analysis was limited to V-J combinations with a frequency above 0.0001, which together covered around 99% of the repertoires. For each V-J combination, a TCR clonal expansion and chaos score was defined as F50 clonal expansion divided by the chaos observed in the TCRdist matrix. Welch's t-statistics and random forest were used to reduce features to 13 V-J combinations, which were fed into a naive Bayes classifier. The Morisita-Horn index was used to measure how similar the thyroid and blood repertoires were. TCRdb trimmed the raw reads at Q25, called clones with MiXCR and kept productive beta chains. Each record represents a unique CDR3 protein, reported with the most common genes and DNA among its rows. The V and J calls were not made by the authors but by TCRdb's processing. This sample has 600,000 to 700,000 distinct CDR3 sequences in its table, and roughly 41% of those were observed once. Of the sample, 2.5% to 3.5% is held by the ten largest clones.

This clonotype was counted once. Its antigen remains undetermined. One base away there is no much larger clone; base qualities are not given. A single read is weak support. The chain is made from TRBV5-5 and TRBJ2-5; tentative D gene TRBD1, with 5 bases matching. The clonotype was recovered from an adult man with Graves' ophthalmopathy. Sequencing was carried out using peripheral blood. The sequence in DNA is TGTGCCAGCAGCTTGTTAGGGGTCGAAGAGACCCAGTACTTC. The translation is CASSLLGVEETQYF.